This is a list of T cell receptor beta chains from one sample in a study of breast tumors, draining lymph nodes, adjacent tissues. TCRdb independently ran MiXCR on the multiplex PCR reads; one entry per CDR3 protein. Here the sample spans 50,000 to 65,000 distinct CDR3 sequences, around 40% being singletons. The sample taken for sequencing was breast tumor tissue. These receptors were collected from a female donor with breast cancer. Some clones in this sample may be carry-over from other donors' samples. The conserved cysteine and the conserved F or W are not part of the CDR3 here. The order of the fields is V gene, J gene, CDR3 protein.

TRBV11-2	TRBJ2-1	ASSATSGRGNEQF
TRBV7-2	TRBJ2-1	ASTPGLSYNEQF
TRBV7-2	TRBJ1-5	ASSLVGGLPYSNQPQH
TRBV4-1	TRBJ2-7	ASSQKDREGYEQY
TRBV10-1	TRBJ2-5	ASSEESGPNY
TRBV11-2	TRBJ2-2	ASSVSAERYAGELF
TRBV12-3/TRBV12-4	TRBJ2-2	ASARIKGELF
TRBV4-3	TRBJ2-3	ASSSRPRTGEDTQY
TRBV6-1	TRBJ1-5	ASKGNQPQH
TRBV7-2	TRBJ2-1	ASSYSLREPYNERF
TRBV4-3	TRBJ1-6	ASTPGRGRPQNSPLH
TRBV19	TRBJ1-5	ASSMQQGNQPQH
TRBV15	TRBJ1-6	ATSSPGTLNSPLH
TRBV7-2	TRBJ1-1	ASSLPGVSAF
TRBV7-2	TRBJ2-1	ASSAGGTGPYNEQF
TRBV7-3	TRBJ2-7	ASSPPGTAKDEQY
TRBV5-6	TRBJ1-1	ASSWDRGRAEAF
TRBV5-1	TRBJ1-1	ASSLGQGARDTEAF
TRBV20-1	TRBJ2-3	SARDPSASTDTQY
TRBV10-3	TRBJ2-3	AISGLAGGLTDTQY
TRBV7-9	TRBJ1-2	ASSSYGEVA
TRBV12-3/TRBV12-4	TRBJ2-5	ASSPSGQPQY
TRBV29-1	TRBJ2-1	SVFGLAETLYNEQF
TRBV7-9	TRBJ2-5	ASSLQFSGRNETQY
TRBV6-2/TRBV6-3	TRBJ1-5	ASKDRGEVQPQH
TRBV7-2	TRBJ2-6	ASSLYASGANVLT
TRBV5-1	TRBJ1-3	ASREFYGGNTIY
TRBV11-2	TRBJ2-7	ASSSPRQADYEQY
TRBV9	TRBJ1-1	ASSVEVGGRGNTEAF
TRBV6-5	TRBJ1-5	ATRQDSNQPQH
TRBV6-1	TRBJ1-5	ASSDGTGHQPQH
TRBV6-5	TRBJ1-4	ASSAPGAGHRKLF
TRBV7-8	TRBJ2-3	ASSLKRLAGEGDTQY
TRBV10-3	TRBJ2-2	AIGDTGELF
TRBV29-1	TRBJ2-1	SVITSGRYNEQF
TRBV19	TRBJ2-3	ASSLGWGKGTDTQY
TRBV7-2	TRBJ2-5	ASSQWTGGYQETQY
TRBV18	TRBJ2-3	ASSPEQGATDTQY
TRBV3-1	TRBJ2-5	ASSPAAGGWETQY
TRBV20-1	TRBJ2-3	SARSVTSGRGTQY
TRBV5-4	TRBJ2-3	ASSLTSSSTQY
TRBV28	TRBJ2-2	ASTQSPSGNLGRELF
TRBV10-3	TRBJ1-1	AIRTGGMNTEAF
TRBV6-6	TRBJ2-1	ASGHLNEQF
TRBV9	TRBJ2-1	ASSEGPGTSFNEQF
TRBV5-1	TRBJ2-5	ASSPELAGHRETQY
TRBV6-1	TRBJ1-1	ASKRGSVTEAF
TRBV20-1	TRBJ2-5	SADAGPAHETQY
TRBV24-1	TRBJ2-7	ATTASSYEQY
TRBV12-3/TRBV12-4	TRBJ2-7	ASAEGPYEQY
TRBV10-3	TRBJ2-5	AICSARRQGETQY